Here is one TCR beta chain with its context. The CDR3 covers 13 residues. Losses at the gene ends were 4 bases for V and 8 bases for J; bases not matched to a gene: 2. Germline V gene sequence: CDR1 SGHKS, CDR2 YYEKEE (reference sequence). This entry comes from a study of shared clonotypes between healthy human individuals. At a deep level, the assay was run. Data came from immunoSEQ multiplex PCR; TCRdb stores just in-frame clones and leaves some out. This sample has about 520,000 clones, with roughly 80% found just once. This clonotype was sampled from a woman aged 40 to 50 in good health. Some clones in this sample may be carry-over from other donors' samples. Source material: PBMCs. This sequence joins TRBV5-5 and TRBJ2-4, with 11 bases aligning to TRBD1. CDR3 loop: CASSPGQGDIQYF. CDR3 coding DNA: TGTGCCAGCAGCCCGGGACAGGGGGACATTCAGTACTTC.